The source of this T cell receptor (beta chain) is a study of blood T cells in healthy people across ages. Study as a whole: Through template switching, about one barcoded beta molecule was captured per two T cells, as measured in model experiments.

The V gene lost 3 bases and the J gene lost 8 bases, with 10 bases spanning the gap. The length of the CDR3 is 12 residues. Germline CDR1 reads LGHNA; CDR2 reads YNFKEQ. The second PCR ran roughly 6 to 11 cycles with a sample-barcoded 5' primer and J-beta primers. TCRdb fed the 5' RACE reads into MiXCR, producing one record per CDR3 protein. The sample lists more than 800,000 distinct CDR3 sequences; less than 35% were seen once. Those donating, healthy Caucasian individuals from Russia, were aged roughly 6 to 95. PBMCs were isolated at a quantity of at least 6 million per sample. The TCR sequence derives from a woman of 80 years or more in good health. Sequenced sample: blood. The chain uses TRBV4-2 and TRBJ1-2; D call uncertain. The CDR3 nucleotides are TGTGCCAGCAGCCAGGGAACCATGGGCTACACCTTC. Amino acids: CASSQGTMGYTF.